The next 3 T cell receptor beta chains were all read from a single sample in a study of blood T cell repertoires in COVID-19. Data came from immunoSEQ multiplex PCR; TCRdb stores just in-frame clones and leaves some out. The sample lists about 26,000 clones, about nine tenths occurring once. The source material was peripheral blood. Receptors originate from a human donor in a cohort sampled during active COVID-19.

CDR3 nucleotide sequence: TGTGCCAGCAGTTTATTGCCGGACAGGGGATATAATGAAAAACTGTTTTTT. Encoded protein: CASSLLPDRGYNEKLFF. The V gene is TRBV28, the J gene TRBJ1-4, with 9 bases lining up with TRBD1. The CDR3 is 17 residues long. Germline trimming cut 1 base from V and 4 bases from J; bases unmatched to any gene: 7. The germline gives CDR1 MDHEN, CDR2 SYDVKM.

The genes are TRBV6-5 and TRBJ1-2; D remains unclear. Trimming removed 6 bases from V and 2 bases from J, with 10 bases in between. Germline assignment: CDR1 MNHEY and CDR2 SVGAGI. The CDR3 covers 13 residues. CDR3 nucleotide sequence: TGTGCCAGCAGATTTCTACAGAACTATGGCTACACCTTC. Its translation: CASRFLQNYGYTF.

The rearrangement links TRBV27 to TRBJ2-3; 9 bases align to TRBD2. Germline V gene sequence: CDR1 MNHEY, CDR2 SMNVEV (reference sequence). V dropped 1 base and J dropped 5; count of bases not matched to a gene: 16. CDR3 size: 19 residues. CDR3 in amino acids: CASSLWVGGAGGPGDTQYF. CDR3 nucleotides: TGTGCCAGCAGTTTATGGGTCGGCGGCGCGGGGGGGCCTGGAGATACGCAGTATTTT.